One TCR beta chain is described in this entry. The record originates from a study of blood T cell repertoires in COVID-19. Across the study: Some COVID-19 samples were acute and others convalescent; all came from the United States, Italy and Spain. From T cells, B-cell-depleted T cells, or PBMCs came the material, which was cDNA or gDNA.

Two consecutive negative NP/OP PCR tests, clearance, or resolved symptoms defined Cohort 3 recovery. As originally analysed: Scientists estimated how many nucleated cells there were by amplifying reference gene primers. Repertoires were generated with immunoSEQ multiplex PCR, while TCRdb's copy carries only in-frame clones and drops some. That table gives V, J and clone size, and the DNA gave D and trimming. Found here are a few hundred thousand clones, around 86% of them singletons; the top ten hold 5.1%. The V gene lost 0 bases and the J gene lost 3 bases, with 11 bases spanning the gap. The CDR3 has 15 residues. Germline-derived CDR1 and CDR2 are MNHEY and SVGAGI.

The V and J genes are TRBV6-5 and TRBJ1-2; D perhaps matches TRBD1 (6 bases). The receptor was derived from a woman in her forties or fifties who had recovered from COVID-19. The sample taken for sequencing was PBMCs or T cells enriched from blood (not recorded which). This chain's CDR3 is CASSYSAGVYYGYTF. CDR3 in DNA: TGTGCCAGCAGTTACTCCGCAGGGGTTTACTATGGCTACACCTTC.